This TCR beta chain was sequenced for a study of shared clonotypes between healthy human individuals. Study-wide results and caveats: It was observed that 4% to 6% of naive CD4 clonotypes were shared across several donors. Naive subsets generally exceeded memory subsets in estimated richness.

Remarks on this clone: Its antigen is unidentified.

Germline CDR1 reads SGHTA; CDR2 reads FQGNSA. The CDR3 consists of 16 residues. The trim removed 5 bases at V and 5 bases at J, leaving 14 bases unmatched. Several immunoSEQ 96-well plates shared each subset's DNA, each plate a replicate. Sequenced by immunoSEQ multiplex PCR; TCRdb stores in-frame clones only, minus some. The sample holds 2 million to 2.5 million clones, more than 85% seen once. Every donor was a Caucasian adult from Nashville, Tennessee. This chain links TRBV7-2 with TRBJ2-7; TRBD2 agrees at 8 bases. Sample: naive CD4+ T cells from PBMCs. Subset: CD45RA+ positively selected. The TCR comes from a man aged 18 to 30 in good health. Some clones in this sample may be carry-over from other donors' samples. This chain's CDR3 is CASSPEGGRRLDEQYF. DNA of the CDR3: TGTGCCAGCAGCCCCGAGGGCGGGAGGCGACTCGACGAGCAGTACTTC.